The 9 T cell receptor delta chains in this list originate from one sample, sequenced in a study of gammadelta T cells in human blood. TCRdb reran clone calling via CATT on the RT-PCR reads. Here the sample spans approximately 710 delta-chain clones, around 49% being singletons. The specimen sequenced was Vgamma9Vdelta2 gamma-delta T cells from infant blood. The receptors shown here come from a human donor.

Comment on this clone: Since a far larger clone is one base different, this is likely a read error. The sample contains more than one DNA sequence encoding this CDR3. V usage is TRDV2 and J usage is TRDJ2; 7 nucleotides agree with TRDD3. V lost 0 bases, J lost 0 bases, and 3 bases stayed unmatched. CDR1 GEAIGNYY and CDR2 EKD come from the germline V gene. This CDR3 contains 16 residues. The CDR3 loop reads CACDTVGDTLTAQLFF. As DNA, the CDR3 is TGTGCCTGTGACACCGTGGGGGACACTTTGACAGCACAACTCTTCTTT.

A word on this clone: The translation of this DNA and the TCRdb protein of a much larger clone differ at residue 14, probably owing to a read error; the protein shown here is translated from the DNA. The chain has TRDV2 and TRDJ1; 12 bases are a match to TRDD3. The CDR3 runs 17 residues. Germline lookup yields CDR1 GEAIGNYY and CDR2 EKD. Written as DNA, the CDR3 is TGTGCCTGTGACACCGTACTGGGGGATACCCACACCGATGAACTCATCTTT. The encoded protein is CACDTVLGDTHTDELIF.

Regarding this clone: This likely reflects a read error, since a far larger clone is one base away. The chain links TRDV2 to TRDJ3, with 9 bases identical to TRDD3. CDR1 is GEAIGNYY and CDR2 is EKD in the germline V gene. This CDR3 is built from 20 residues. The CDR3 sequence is CACDPVLGDRGSWDTQQMFF. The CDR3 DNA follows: TGTGCCTGTGACCCTGTACTGGGGGACCGAGGCTCCTGGGACACCCAACAGATGTTTTTC.

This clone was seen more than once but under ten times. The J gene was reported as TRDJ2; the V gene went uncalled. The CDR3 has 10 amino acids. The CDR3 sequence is CSALTAQLFF. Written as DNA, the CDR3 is TGTAGTGCTTTGACAGCACAACTCTTCTTT.

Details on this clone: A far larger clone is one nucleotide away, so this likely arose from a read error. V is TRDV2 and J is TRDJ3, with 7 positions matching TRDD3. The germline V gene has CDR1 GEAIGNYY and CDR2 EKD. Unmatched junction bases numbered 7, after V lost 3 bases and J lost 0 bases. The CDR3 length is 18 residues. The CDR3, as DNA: TGTGCCTGTGACGCTGGGGGTTACAGCTCCTGGGACACCCGACAGATGTTTTTC. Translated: CACDAGGYSSWDTRQMFF.

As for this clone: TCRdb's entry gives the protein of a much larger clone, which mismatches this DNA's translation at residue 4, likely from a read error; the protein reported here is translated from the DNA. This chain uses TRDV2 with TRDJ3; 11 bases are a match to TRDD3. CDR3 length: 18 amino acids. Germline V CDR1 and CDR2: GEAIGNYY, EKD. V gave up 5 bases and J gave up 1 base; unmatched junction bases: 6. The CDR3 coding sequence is TGTGCCTGTGCCACTGGGGGATATTTTTCCTGGGACACCCGACAGATGTTTTTC. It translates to CACATGGYFSWDTRQMFF.

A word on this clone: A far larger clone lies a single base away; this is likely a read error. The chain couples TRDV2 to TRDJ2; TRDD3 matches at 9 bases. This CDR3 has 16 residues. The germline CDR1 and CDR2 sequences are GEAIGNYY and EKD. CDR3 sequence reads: CARDTVGDTLTAQLFF. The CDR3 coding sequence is TGTGCCCGTGACACCGTGGGGGATACTTTGACAGCACAACTCTTCTTT.

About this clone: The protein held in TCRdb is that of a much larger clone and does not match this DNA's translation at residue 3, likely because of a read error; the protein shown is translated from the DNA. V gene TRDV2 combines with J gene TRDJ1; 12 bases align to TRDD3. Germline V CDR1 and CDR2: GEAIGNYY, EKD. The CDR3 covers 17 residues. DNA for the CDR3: TGTGCCGGTGACACCGTACTGGGGGATACCCACACCGATAAACTCATCTTT. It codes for CAGDTVLGDTHTDKLIF.

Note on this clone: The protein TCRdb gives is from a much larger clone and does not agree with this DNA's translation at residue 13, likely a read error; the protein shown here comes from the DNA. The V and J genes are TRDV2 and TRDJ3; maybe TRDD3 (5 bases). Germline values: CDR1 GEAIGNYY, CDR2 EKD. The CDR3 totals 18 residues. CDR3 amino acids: CACDTAGPLSWDPRQMFF. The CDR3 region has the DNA TGTGCCTGTGACACCGCTGGGCCGCTCTCCTGGGACCCCCGACAGATGTTTTTC.